The rows below give T cell receptor beta chains drawn from one sample of a study of T-cell reconstitution after alpha-beta-depleted transplantation in children. TCRdb processed the PCR reads anew with MiXCR; each CDR3 protein has one entry. Here the sample spans some 600,000 distinct CDR3 sequences, 10% to 15% being singletons. The sequencing used PBMCs, mostly from graft donor cells, collected 360 days after TCRalphabeta/CD19-depleted stem cell transplant. The receptors were sampled from a male patient between 5 and 17 years old who had a stem cell transplant for acute myeloid leukemia, so the T cells may come from the graft donor. The CDR3 runs from the conserved cysteine through the conserved F or W. The D gene is left open where the match is weak. Expanded clones are given a class, and other clones once, few, many or no size at all.

CDR3,DNA,J,size,D,V
CATSDPNYNEQFF,TGTGCCACCAGTGACCCCAACTACAATGAGCAGTTCTTC,TRBJ2-1,.,.,TRBV24-1
CASSRRGQGLGQGYTF,TGTGCCAGCAGCCGGAGGGGACAGGGCTTAGGGCAGGGCTACACCTTC,TRBJ1-2,.,TRBD1,TRBV7-2
CASSISYSTDTQYF,TGTGCCAGCAGTATAAGTTATTCCACAGATACGCAGTATTTT,TRBJ2-3,.,.,TRBV27
CASSLVGREQPQHF,TGTGCCAGCAGTTTAGTTGGGCGGGAGCAGCCCCAGCATTTT,TRBJ1-5,few,.,TRBV12-3/TRBV12-4
CASSPGQGASGANVLTF,TGTGCCAGCAGCCCCGGACAGGGGGCATCTGGGGCCAACGTCCTGACTTTC,TRBJ2-6,many,TRBD1,TRBV12-3/TRBV12-4
CASSLVPYPRGGEEFWEQFF,TGTGCCAGCAGCTTAGTGCCGTATCCTCGGGGCGGCGAGGAGTTTTGGGAGCAGTTCTTC,TRBJ2-1,many,.,TRBV7-2
CASSSLAGFGDEQFF,TGTGCCAGCAGCTCTCTAGCGGGATTCGGCGATGAGCAGTTCTTC,TRBJ2-1,many,TRBD2,TRBV11-2
CASRQQGNYGYTF,TGTGCCAGCAGGCAACAGGGGAACTATGGCTACACCTTC,TRBJ1-2,few,TRBD1,TRBV12-3/TRBV12-4
CASSYSKSGIPQYF,TGTGCCAGCAGTTACTCGAAGAGTGGCATCCCGCAGTATTTT,TRBJ2-3,.,.,TRBV6-5
CASSPWTGELFF,TGTGCCAGCAGCCCGTGGACGGGGGAGCTGTTTTTT,TRBJ2-2,few,.,TRBV28
CASSLSPEFQETQYF,TGTGCCAGCAGTTTGTCCCCGGAGTTTCAAGAGACCCAGTACTTC,TRBJ2-5,few,.,TRBV28
CASSPTFIRIEQYF,TGTGCCAGCAGCCCCACCTTTATCCGGATCGAGCAGTACTTC,TRBJ2-7,.,.,TRBV9
CATSDSGTGLTDTQYF,TGTGCCACCAGTGATTCAGGGACAGGCCTAACAGATACGCAGTATTTT,TRBJ2-3,.,TRBD1,TRBV24-1
CASSMWNEQFF,TGTGCCAGTAGTATGTGGAATGAGCAGTTCTTC,TRBJ2-1,.,.,TRBV19
CASSFGLGSSYEQYF,TGCGCCAGCAGCTTCGGTTTAGGGAGCTCCTACGAGCAGTACTTC,TRBJ2-7,few,.,TRBV5-1
CASSQDPGLVDEQFF,TGTGCCAGCAGCCAAGATCCCGGGCTAGTGGATGAGCAGTTCTTC,TRBJ2-1,few,.,TRBV4-2
CSARHRLDPHYEQYF,TGCAGTGCTAGACATAGGTTGGACCCCCACTACGAGCAGTACTTC,TRBJ2-7,few,.,TRBV20-1
CASSDPTSGRAGEQFF,TGTGCCAGCAGTGACCCCACTAGCGGGAGGGCTGGTGAGCAGTTCTTC,TRBJ2-1,many,TRBD2,TRBV6-4
CASSPVFSDTEAFF,TGTGCCAGCAGCCCGGTTTTTTCGGACACTGAAGCTTTCTTT,TRBJ1-1,.,.,TRBV28
CATSREWTDRFF,TGTGCCACCAGCAGAGAGTGGACCGACAGGTTCTTC,TRBJ2-1,.,.,TRBV15
CASSLETGIEFYGYTF,TGCGCCAGCAGCTTGGAGACAGGGATCGAGTTCTATGGCTACACCTTC,TRBJ1-2,few,TRBD1,TRBV5-1